These T cell receptor beta chains were read from a single sample in a study of control samples from healthy donors and cancer patients. Generated by immunoSEQ multiplex PCR, the TCRdb table keeps only in-frame clones and is missing some. This sample has 100,000 to 150,000 clones, with approximately 87% found just once. Sequenced input: blood. The receptors were sampled from a man in his 60s in good health. Each CDR3 is given with its conserved first and last residue. The order of the fields is J gene, V gene, D gene, clone size, CDR3 protein, CDR3 DNA. A D gene is named only where the DNA matches it firmly. Only part of the rows carry a size: once, few, many, or a class if the clone is expanded.

TRBJ1-1	TRBV28	.	.	CASKEGTLRAEAFF	TGTGCCAGCAAGGAGGGGACTTTACGGGCTGAAGCTTTCTTT
TRBJ2-6	TRBV5-4	TRBD1	.	CASSFAGTGWAGANVLTF	TGTGCCAGCAGCTTTGCTGGGACAGGGTGGGCTGGGGCCAACGTCCTGACTTTC
TRBJ1-4	TRBV18	.	once	CASSPRQPSNEKLFF	TGTGCCAGCTCACCACGACAGCCTTCTAATGAAAAACTGTTTTTT
TRBJ2-7	TRBV19	.	.	CASSIGVGESGDEQYF	TGTGCCAGTAGTATAGGGGTGGGCGAATCCGGGGACGAGCAGTACTTC
TRBJ1-5	TRBV30	.	few	CAWSPSSNQPQHF	TGTGCCTGGAGTCCCTCTAGCAATCAGCCCCAGCATTTT
TRBJ1-1	TRBV7-2	.	.	CASSFTVTRGNTEAFF	TGTGCCAGCAGCTTCACTGTGACGAGGGGTAATACTGAAGCTTTCTTT
TRBJ2-4	TRBV2	.	once	CASTPGDNIQYF	TGTGCCAGCACCCCTGGGGACAACATTCAGTACTTC
TRBJ2-1	TRBV6-6	.	.	CASSYDGGYNEQFF	TGTGCCAGCAGTTACGACGGAGGATACAATGAGCAGTTCTTC
TRBJ1-5	TRBV19	.	.	CASSLGAAGNQPQHF	TGTGCCAGTAGCTTGGGGGCGGCTGGCAATCAGCCCCAGCATTTT
TRBJ2-7	TRBV5-4	.	.	CASRSGTHSYEQYF	TGTGCCAGCAGGTCCGGGACCCACTCCTACGAGCAGTACTTC
TRBJ1-1	TRBV12-2	.	.	CASRLVDRSTEAFF	TGTGCAAGTCGCTTAGTCGACAGGAGCACTGAAGCTTTCTTT
TRBJ1-5	TRBV19	TRBD1	few	CASSVQGADQPQHF	TGTGCCAGTAGTGTACAGGGGGCGGATCAGCCCCAGCATTTT
TRBJ2-2	TRBV28	.	.	CASSPPGGELFF	TGTGCCAGCAGTCCCCCAGGCGGGGAGCTGTTTTTT
TRBJ1-3	TRBV28	.	.	CASSLVTGQGLGAGNTIYF	TGTGCCAGCAGTTTAGTCACGGGACAAGGGCTGGGAGCTGGAAACACCATATATTTT
TRBJ1-3	TRBV15	TRBD1	.	CATSWATGSGNTIYF	TGTGCCACCAGCTGGGCGACAGGGTCCGGAAACACCATATATTTT
TRBJ1-3	TRBV11-2	.	once	CASSKGKSLSGNTIYF	TGTGCCAGCAGCAAAGGGAAATCTCTGAGCGGAAACACCATATATTTT
TRBJ1-4	TRBV19	.	.	CASSIVGATTTNEKLFF	TGTGCCAGTAGTATAGTCGGAGCCACAACAACTAATGAAAAACTGTTTTTT
TRBJ1-6	TRBV7-2	TRBD1	.	CASRRQGGGNSPLHF	TGTGCCAGCAGAAGACAGGGGGGAGGAAATTCACCCCTCCACTTT
TRBJ2-2	TRBV29-1	.	.	CSGTGHSTGELFF	TGCAGCGGGACGGGACATAGTACCGGGGAGCTGTTTTTT
TRBJ2-1	TRBV3-1/TRBV3-2	.	.	CASSHLSANEQFF	TGTGCCAGCAGCCATCTTAGCGCAAATGAGCAGTTCTTC
TRBJ2-1	TRBV3-1/TRBV3-2	TRBD2	once	CASSPGGLAGNEQFF	TGTGCCAGCAGCCCGGGGGGACTAGCGGGGAATGAGCAGTTCTTC
TRBJ1-1	TRBV9	.	.	CASSPSSNTEAFF	TGTGCCAGCAGCCCATCTTCGAACACTGAAGCTTTCTTT
TRBJ1-5	TRBV19	.	.	CASTTGGISNQPQHF	TGTGCCAGTACCACCGGCGGGATTAGCAATCAGCCCCAGCATTTT
TRBJ2-1	TRBV18	.	.	CASSPTMGSYNEQFF	TGTGCCAGCTCACCAACGATGGGCTCCTACAATGAGCAGTTCTTC
TRBJ1-4	TRBV5-6	.	.	CASSLKTGAQYEKLFF	TGTGCCAGCAGCTTGAAGACGGGGGCGCAGTATGAAAAACTGTTTTTT
TRBJ2-4	TRBV19	.	.	CASSGLAKNIQYF	TGTGCCAGCTCAGGGCTAGCCAAAAACATTCAGTACTTC
TRBJ1-1	TRBV6-5	.	.	CASSYRNTEAFF	TGTGCCAGCAGTTACCGGAACACTGAAGCTTTCTTT
TRBJ1-2	TRBV11-2	TRBD1	.	CASSSRQGSYGYTF	TGTGCCAGCAGTTCAAGACAGGGATCCTATGGCTACACCTTC
TRBJ1-3	TRBV9	.	few	CASSVGTVGNTIYF	TGTGCCAGCAGCGTAGGTACGGTGGGAAACACCATATATTTT
TRBJ2-3	TRBV5-1	.	.	CASTRQAGPLTDTQYF	TGCGCCAGCACCCGCCAGGCGGGCCCACTCACAGATACGCAGTATTTT
TRBJ2-3	TRBV24-1	TRBD2	once	CATSDFSLAGGVGTDTQYF	TGTGCCACCAGTGATTTTTCGCTAGCGGGGGGCGTAGGCACAGATACGCAGTATTTT
TRBJ1-2	TRBV7-9	.	.	CASSLLTLNYGYTF	TGTGCCAGCAGCTTATTAACCCTAAACTATGGCTACACCTTC
TRBJ2-3	TRBV30	.	.	CAWSLADTQYF	TGTGCCTGGAGTTTAGCGGATACGCAGTATTTT
TRBJ1-5	TRBV19	.	few	CASRGGGVWNQPQHF	TGTGCCAGTAGAGGAGGGGGAGTTTGGAATCAGCCCCAGCATTTT
TRBJ2-7	TRBV20-1	.	.	CSAEGPSGQYF	TGCAGTGCTGAGGGACCAAGTGGGCAGTACTTC
TRBJ2-7	TRBV27	TRBD1	.	CASSFLGTGGGEQYF	TGTGCCAGCAGTTTTCTGGGGACAGGGGGCGGCGAGCAGTACTTC